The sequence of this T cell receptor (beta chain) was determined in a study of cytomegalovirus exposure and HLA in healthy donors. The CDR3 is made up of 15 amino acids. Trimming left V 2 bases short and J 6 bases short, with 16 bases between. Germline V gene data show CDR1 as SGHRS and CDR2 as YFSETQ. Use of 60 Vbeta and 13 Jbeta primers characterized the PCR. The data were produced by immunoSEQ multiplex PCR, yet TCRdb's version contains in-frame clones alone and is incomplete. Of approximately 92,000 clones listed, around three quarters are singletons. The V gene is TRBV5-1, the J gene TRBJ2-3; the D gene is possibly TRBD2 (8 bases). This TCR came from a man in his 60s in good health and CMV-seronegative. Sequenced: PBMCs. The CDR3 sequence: CASSLIRGTSDTQYF. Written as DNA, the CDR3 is TGCGCCAGCAGCTTAATCAGGGGGACTAGTGATACGCAGTATTTT.